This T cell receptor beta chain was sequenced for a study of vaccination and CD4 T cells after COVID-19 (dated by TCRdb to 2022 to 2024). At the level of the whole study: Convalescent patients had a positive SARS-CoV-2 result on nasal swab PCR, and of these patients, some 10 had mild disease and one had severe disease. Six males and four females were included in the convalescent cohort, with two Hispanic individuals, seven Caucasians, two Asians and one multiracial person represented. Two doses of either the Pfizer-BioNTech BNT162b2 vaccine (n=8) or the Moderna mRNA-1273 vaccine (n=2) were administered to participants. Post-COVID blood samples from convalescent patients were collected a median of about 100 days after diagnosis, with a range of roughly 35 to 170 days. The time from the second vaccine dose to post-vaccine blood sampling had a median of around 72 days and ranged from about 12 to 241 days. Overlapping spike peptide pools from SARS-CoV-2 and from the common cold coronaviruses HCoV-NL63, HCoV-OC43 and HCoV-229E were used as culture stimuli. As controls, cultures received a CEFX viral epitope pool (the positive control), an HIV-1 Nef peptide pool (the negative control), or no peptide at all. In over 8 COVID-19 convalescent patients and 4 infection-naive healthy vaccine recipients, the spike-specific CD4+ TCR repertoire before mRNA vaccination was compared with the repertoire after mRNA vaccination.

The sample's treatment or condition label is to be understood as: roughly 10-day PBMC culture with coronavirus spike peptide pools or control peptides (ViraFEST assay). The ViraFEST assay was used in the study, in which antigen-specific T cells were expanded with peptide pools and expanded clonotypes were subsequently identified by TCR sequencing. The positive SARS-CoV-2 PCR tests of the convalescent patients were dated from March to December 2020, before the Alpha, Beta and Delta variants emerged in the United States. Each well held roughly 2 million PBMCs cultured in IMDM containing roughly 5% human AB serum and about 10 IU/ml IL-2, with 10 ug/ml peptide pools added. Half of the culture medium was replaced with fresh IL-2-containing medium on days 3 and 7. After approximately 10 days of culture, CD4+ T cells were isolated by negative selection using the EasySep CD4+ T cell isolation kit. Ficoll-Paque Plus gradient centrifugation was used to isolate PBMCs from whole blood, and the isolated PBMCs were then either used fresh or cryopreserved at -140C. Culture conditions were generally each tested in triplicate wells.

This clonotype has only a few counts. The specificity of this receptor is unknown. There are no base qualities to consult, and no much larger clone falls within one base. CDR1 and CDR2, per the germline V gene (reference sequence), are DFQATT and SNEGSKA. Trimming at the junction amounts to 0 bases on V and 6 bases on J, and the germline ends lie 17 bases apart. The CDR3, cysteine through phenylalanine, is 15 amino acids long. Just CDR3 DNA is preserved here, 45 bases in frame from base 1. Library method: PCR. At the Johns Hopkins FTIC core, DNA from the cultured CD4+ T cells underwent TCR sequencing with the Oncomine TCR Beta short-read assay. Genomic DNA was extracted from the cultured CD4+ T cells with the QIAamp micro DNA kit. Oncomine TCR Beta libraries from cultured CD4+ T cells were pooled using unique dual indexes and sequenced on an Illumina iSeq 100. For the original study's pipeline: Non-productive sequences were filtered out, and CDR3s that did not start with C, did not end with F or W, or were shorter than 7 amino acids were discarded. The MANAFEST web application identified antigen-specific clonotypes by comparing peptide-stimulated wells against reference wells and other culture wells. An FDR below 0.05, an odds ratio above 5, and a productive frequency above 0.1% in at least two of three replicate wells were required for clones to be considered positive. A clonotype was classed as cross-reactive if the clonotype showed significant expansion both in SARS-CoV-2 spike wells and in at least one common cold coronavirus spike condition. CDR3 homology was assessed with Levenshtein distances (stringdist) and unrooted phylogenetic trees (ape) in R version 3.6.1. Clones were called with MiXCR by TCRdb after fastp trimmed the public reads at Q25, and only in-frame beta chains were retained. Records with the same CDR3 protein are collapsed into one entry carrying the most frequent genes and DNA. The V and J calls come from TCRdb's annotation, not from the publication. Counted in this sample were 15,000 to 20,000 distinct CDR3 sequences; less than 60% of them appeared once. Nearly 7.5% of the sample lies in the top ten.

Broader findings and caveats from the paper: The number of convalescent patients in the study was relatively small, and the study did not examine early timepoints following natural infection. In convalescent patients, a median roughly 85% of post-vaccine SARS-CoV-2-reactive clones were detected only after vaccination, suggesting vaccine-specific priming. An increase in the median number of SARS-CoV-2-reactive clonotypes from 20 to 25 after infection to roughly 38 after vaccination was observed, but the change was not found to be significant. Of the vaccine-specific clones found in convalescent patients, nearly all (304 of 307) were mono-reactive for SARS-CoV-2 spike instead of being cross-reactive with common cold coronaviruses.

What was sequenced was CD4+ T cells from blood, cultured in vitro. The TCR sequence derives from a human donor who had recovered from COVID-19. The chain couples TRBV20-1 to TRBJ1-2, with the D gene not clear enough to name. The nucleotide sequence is TGCAGTGCTAGAGACCCGCGGACGGGCCCCCATGGCTACACCTTC. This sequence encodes CSARDPRTGPHGYTF.